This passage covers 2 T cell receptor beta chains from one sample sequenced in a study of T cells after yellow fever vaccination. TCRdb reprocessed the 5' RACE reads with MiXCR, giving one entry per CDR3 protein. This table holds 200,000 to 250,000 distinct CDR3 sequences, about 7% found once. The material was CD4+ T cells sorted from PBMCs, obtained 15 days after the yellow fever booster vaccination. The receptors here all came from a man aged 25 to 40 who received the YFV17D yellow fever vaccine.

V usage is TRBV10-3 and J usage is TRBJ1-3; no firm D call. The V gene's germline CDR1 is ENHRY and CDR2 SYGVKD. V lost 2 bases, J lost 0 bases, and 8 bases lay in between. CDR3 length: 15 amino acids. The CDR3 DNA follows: TGTGCCATCAGTGAGGGGGATTTCTCTGGAAACACCATATATTTT. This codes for CAISEGDFSGNTIYF.

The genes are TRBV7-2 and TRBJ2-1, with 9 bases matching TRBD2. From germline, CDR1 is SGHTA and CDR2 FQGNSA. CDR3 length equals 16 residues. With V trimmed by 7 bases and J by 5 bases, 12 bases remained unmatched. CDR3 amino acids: CASTLLGLAGNNEQFF. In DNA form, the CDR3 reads TGTGCCAGCACCCTCTTGGGGCTAGCGGGAAACAATGAGCAGTTCTTC.